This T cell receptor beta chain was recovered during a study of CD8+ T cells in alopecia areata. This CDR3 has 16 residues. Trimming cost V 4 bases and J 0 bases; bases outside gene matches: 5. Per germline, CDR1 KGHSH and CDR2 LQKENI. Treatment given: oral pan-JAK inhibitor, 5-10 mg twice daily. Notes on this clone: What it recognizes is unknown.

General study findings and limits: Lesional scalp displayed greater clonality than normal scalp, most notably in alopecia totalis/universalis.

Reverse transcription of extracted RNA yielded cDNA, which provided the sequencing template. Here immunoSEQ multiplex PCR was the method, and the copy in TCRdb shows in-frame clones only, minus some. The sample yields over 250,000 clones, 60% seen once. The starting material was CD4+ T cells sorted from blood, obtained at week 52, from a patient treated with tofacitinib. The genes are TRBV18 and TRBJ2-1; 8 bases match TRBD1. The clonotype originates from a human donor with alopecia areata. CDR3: CASSRTGMSSYNEQFF. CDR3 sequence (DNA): TGTGCCAGCTCACGGACAGGGATGAGCTCCTACAATGAGCAGTTCTTC.